This TCR beta chain was recovered during a study of blood T cell repertoires in COVID-19. On the study more broadly: Samples taken during acute and convalescent COVID-19 were collected in the United States, Italy and Spain. The analysed material was cDNA or gDNA that came from T cells, B-cell-depleted T cells, or PBMCs.

Patients of the Seattle cohort, enrolled during active infection, were followed longitudinally. The CDR3 spans 14 residues. As processed by the authors: Quantification of nucleated cells was approximated via reference gene primer amplification. TCRdb's table, derived via immunoSEQ multiplex PCR, lists solely in-frame clones and lacks some. The D gene and trimming were derived from the DNA, and the V and J assignments and clone size from that table. Of about 440,000 clones listed, around 89% are singletons. Material for sequencing was peripheral blood. This sequence was found in a woman in her 50s with COVID-19, enrolled during active disease. The chain joins TRBV21-1 to TRBJ1-1; TRBD1 was called by the table and not checked on the DNA. TRBV21-1 is a documented pseudogene. The CDR3 sequence: CASSLNRGNTEAFF. For the CDR3, the DNA is TGTGCCAGCAGCCTAAACAGGGGGAACACTGAAGCTTTCTTT.